This T cell receptor beta chain was retrieved from a study of vaccination and CD4 T cells after COVID-19. Overall study context: Nasal swab PCR identified SARS-CoV-2 in the convalescent patients, of whom nine were mild and one severe. Post-vaccine sampling followed dose two by a median about 69 days (range 14 to 241).

The assay that was used to sequence DNA from cultured CD4+ T cells was the Oncomine TCR Beta short-read assay. TCRdb reprocessed the PCR reads via MiXCR and lists one record per CDR3 protein. The sample carries several thousand distinct CDR3 sequences, roughly 60% recorded once. The treatment: roughly 10-day PBMC culture with coronavirus spike peptide pools or control peptides (ViraFEST assay). V gave up 9 bases and J gave up 4 bases; unmatched junction bases: 6. Germline CDR1 SNHLY, CDR2 FYNNEI. The CDR3 is 14 residues long. Regarding this clonotype: Its matching antigen is unknown.

The sequence was obtained from a human donor who had recovered from COVID-19. J is TRBJ1-5 and V is TRBV2, with 10 bases fitting TRBD1. The material sequenced was CD4+ T cells from blood, cultured in vitro. CDR3 DNA sequence: TGTGCCAGTAGAGGACAGGGGGAGAATCAGCCCCAGCATTTT. It encodes CASRGQGENQPQHF. The variable domain in full, with the rest retrieved from reference TRBV2 and TRBJ1-5, is EPEVTQTPSHQVTQMGQEVILRCVPISNHLYFYWYRQILGQKVEFLVSFYNNEISEKSEIFDDQFSVERPDGSNFTLKIRSTKLEDSAMYFCASRGQGENQPQHFGDGTRLSIL.